This T cell receptor (beta chain) was observed in a study of a mutant IDH1 vaccine in newly diagnosed glioma (dated by TCRdb to the early 2020s). General notes on the study: Across visits V03 through V10, patients got a total of eight vaccinations, given in weeks 1, 3, 5, 7, 11, 15, 19 and 23. Prior to enrollment, standard therapy consisting of radiotherapy alone, temozolomide alone, or radiochemotherapy with temozolomide had been administered to patients, with the combination being received by most patients. Peripheral blood was collected at six visits: V03 (baseline), V05, V07, V10, V12 and V13. For exploratory analyses, roughly 25 treated patients had longitudinal TCRB deep sequencing done wherever samples were available. Of the approximately 35 treated patients, about 62% were male and roughly 40% were female, and a mean age of approximately 40 years was recorded. Vaccination began 4-6 weeks after radiotherapy alone, or alongside temozolomide cycles in the chemotherapy-containing groups.

Details on this clone: It has no known antigen specificity. Base qualities are not provided; no much larger clone lies one nucleotide away.

The library was produced with the immunoSEQ multiplex PCR assay. Following the manufacturer's protocol, the hsTCRB Kit was used to amplify rearranged TCR beta chain sequences. Sequencing of TCRB libraries was carried out on an Illumina MiSeq. As for the authors' bioinformatics: The kit vendor's proprietary platform handled demultiplexing, trimming and gene mapping. TCRdb limited this immuneACCESS table to in-frame rearrangements with V and J called. A share of clones is missing; checked studies link under half to unresolved V genes, and the rest is unexplained. V and J calls and clone size come straight from that table; D and trimming were deduced from the DNA. In this sample the table shows tens of thousands of clones, over 70% of which occur a single time. The leading ten clones occupy about 6% of the sample. V is pruned by 2 bases and J by 7 bases, leaving 12 bases of the junction without a gene match. Taken from the germline V gene (reference sequence), the CDR1 and CDR2 loops are LNHDA and SQIVND. There are 16 amino acids in the CDR3, from cysteine to phenylalanine inclusive. Only CDR3 DNA remains: 48 bases, in frame from the first base.

The label giving this sample's time point can be read as: week 11, during vaccination. A 20-mer mutant IDH1 peptide at 300 micrograms in Montanide made up each vaccine dose, which was injected subcutaneously together with topical imiquimod. All donors had newly diagnosed IDH1-mutant astrocytomas of WHO grade 3 or 4 that showed loss of nuclear ATRX. The samples were drawn from NOA16, a multicentre, single-arm, open-label phase I trial in Germany that tested a mutant IDH1 peptide vaccine in humans for the first time. Genomic DNA for TCRB sequencing was extracted from EDTA blood using the DNeasy Blood and Tissue Kit. Findings and caveats that apply to the study as a whole: No apparent relationship was observed between pseudoprogression and alterations in the top peripheral T cell clonotypes detected by TCRB sequencing. Vaccine-induced immune responses across multiple MHC alleles were detected in over 85% of patients. Availability determined which PBMC samples were chosen for TCRB deep sequencing. According to the authors, sample limitations meant that analyses of patient blood samples could not be reproduced.

The sample consisted of PBMCs, taken from a glioma patient whose treatment included an IDH1 peptide vaccine. This clonotype was sampled from a man aged 50-59 years with glioma. The chain couples TRBV19 to TRBJ1-1; 8 central bases correspond to TRBD1. Read as DNA, the sequence is TGTGCCAGTAGTATAAACGGGGCAGGGGGCGGGCATGAAGCTTTCTTT. It specifies CASSINGAGGGHEAFF.